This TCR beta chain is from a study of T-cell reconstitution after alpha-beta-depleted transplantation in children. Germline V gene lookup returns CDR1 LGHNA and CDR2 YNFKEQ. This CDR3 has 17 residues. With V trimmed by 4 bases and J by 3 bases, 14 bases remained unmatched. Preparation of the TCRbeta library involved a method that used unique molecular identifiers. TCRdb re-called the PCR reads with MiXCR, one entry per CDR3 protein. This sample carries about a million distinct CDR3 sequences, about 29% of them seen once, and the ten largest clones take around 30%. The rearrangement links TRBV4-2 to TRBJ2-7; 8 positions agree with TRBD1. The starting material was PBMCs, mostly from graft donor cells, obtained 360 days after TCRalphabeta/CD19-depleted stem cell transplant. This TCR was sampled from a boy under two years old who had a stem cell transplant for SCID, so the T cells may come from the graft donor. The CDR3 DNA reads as TGTGCCAGCAGCCGCGGCCTACCCGGGACAGGTATCTACGAGCAGTACTTC. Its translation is CASSRGLPGTGIYEQYF.